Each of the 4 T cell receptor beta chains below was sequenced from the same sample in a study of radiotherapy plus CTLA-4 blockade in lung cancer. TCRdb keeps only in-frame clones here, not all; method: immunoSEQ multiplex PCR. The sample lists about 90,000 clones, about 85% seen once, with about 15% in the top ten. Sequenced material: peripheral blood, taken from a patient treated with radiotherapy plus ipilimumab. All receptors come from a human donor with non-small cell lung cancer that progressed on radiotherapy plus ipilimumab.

This CDR3 reads CASMDRGPDNEQFF. In DNA form, the CDR3 reads TGTGCCAGCATGGATAGGGGGCCGGACAATGAGCAGTTCTTC. The chain couples TRBV6-1 to TRBJ2-1; 7 nucleotides line up with TRBD1. Germline lookup yields CDR1 MNHNS and CDR2 SASEGT. The ends lost 7 bases at V and 5 bases at J; junction bases unmatched: 8. The CDR3 has 14 residues.

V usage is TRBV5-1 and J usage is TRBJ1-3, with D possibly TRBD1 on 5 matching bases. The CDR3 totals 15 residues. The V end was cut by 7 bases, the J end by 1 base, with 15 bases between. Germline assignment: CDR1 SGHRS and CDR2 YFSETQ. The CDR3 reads CASGYLGASGNTIYF. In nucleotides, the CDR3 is TGCGCCAGCGGCTATTTAGGGGCGTCTGGAAACACCATATATTTT.

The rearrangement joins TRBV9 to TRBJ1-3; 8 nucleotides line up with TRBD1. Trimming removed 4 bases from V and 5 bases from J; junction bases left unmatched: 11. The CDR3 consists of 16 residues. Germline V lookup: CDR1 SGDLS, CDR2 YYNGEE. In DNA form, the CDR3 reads TGTGCCAGCAGCTCGCGGACAGGGAAAGAAAGAAACACCATATATTTT. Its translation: CASSSRTGKERNTIYF. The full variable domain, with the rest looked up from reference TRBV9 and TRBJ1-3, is DSGVTQTPKHLITATGQRVTLRCSPRSGDLSVYWYQQSLDQGLQFLIQYYNGEERAKGNILERFSAQQFPDLHSELNLSSLELGDSALYFCASSSRTGKERNTIYFGEGSWLTVV.

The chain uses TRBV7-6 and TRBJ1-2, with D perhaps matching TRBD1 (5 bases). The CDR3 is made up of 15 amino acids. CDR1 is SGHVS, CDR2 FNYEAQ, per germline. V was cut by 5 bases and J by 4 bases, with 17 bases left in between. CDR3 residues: CASSLGQGGVYGYTF. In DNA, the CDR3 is TGTGCCAGCAGCCTGGGGCAGGGCGGGGTCTATGGCTACACCTTC.